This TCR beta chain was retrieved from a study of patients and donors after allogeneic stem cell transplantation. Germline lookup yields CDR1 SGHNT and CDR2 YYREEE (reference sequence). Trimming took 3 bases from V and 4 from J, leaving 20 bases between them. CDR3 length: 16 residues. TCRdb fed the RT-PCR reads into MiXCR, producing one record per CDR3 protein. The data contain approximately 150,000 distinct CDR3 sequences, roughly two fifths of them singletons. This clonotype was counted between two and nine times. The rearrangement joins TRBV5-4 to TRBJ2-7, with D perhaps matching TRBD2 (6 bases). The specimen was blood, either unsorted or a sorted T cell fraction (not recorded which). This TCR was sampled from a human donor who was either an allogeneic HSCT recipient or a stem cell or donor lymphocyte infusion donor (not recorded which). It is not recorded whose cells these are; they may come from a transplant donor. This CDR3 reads CASSSWGVAALYEQYF. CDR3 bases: TGTGCCAGCAGCTCATGGGGGGTGGCGGCCTTATACGAGCAGTACTTC.